Presented here are 12 T cell receptor beta chains from one specimen sequenced in a study of T cell responses to AZD1222 COVID-19 vaccine. Sequencing used immunoSEQ multiplex PCR; TCRdb keeps in-frame clones, though not all of them. This table has 100,000 to 150,000 clones, around 88% appearing once. This specimen was peripheral blood, taken on day 0 of MenACWY control vaccination. All receptors derive from an adult in good health.

The rearrangement uses TRBV12-3 or TRBV12-4 and TRBJ2-2; D is unclear. The germline V and J ends were trimmed by 5 bases and 8 bases, with 12 bases remaining between them. This CDR3 has 13 residues. CDR3 sequence (DNA): TGTGCCAGCAGTCCCCGAAGTCGGGGGGAGCTGTTTTTT. Translated: CASSPRSRGELFF.

The J gene is TRBJ2-3, the V gene TRBV7-9, with D uncertain. This CDR3 is built from 11 residues. Germline V gene lookup returns CDR1 SEHNR and CDR2 FQNEAQ (reference sequence). V lost 5 bases, J lost 7 bases, and 7 bases lay in between. CDR3 region: CASSEGNTQYF. In DNA, the CDR3 is TGTGCCAGCAGCGAAGGGAATACGCAGTATTTT.

The chain is built from TRBV14 and TRBJ2-7, with D perhaps matching TRBD1 (6 bases). The germline gives CDR1 SGHDN, CDR2 FVKESK. V lost 4 bases, J lost 1 base, and 17 bases lay in between. The CDR3 runs to 16 residues. The CDR3 bases are TGTGCCAGCAGCCCCCTCGCGGCAGGACAGTCCTACGAGCAGTACTTC. It specifies CASSPLAAGQSYEQYF.

The genes are TRBV12-3 or TRBV12-4 and TRBJ2-7; no clear D. Trimming took off 0 bases at V and 2 bases at J, with 5 bases between the two ends. The CDR3 consists of 13 residues. The CDR3 is CASSLALPYEQYF. In DNA, the CDR3 is TGTGCCAGCAGTTTAGCGCTCCCCTACGAGCAGTACTTC.

The chain uses TRBV11-2 and TRBJ1-1; D is undetermined. The CDR3 spans 11 residues. Germline V CDR1 and CDR2: SGHAT, FQNNGV. The germline V and J ends were trimmed by 1 base and 4 bases, with 1 base remaining between them. The CDR3 sequence: CASSLVTEAFF. As DNA, the CDR3 is TGTGCCAGCAGCTTAGTCACTGAAGCTTTCTTT.

J is TRBJ2-3 and V is TRBV10-3; 9 nucleotides agree with TRBD2. Germline values: CDR1 ENHRY, CDR2 SYGVKD. V lost 11 bases and J lost 0; bases outside the gene matches: 6. This CDR3 is 14 amino acids long. CDR3 nucleotides: TGTGCCCTCGGGACTAGCCTTAGCACAGATACGCAGTATTTT. It encodes CALGTSLSTDTQYF.

The chain has TRBV9 and TRBJ2-6; the D is unclear. V gave up 3 bases and J gave up 0 bases, with 10 bases separating them. The CDR3 covers 16 residues. Germline V gene sequence: CDR1 SGDLS, CDR2 YYNGEE. CDR3 region: CASSASGVSGANVLTF. The CDR3 nucleotides read TGTGCCAGCAGCGCCTCCGGCGTCTCTGGGGCCAACGTCCTGACTTTC.

Regarding this clone: Other DNA sequences in this sample translate to the same CDR3. This chain connects TRBV5-1 to TRBJ2-7, with D unresolved. V lost 4 bases, J lost 4 bases, and 6 bases lay in between. CDR1 and CDR2 (germline): SGHRS, YFSETQ. The CDR3 contains 11 residues. The CDR3 is CASSSLYEQYF. CDR3 nucleotide sequence: TGCGCCAGCAGCAGCCTTTACGAGCAGTACTTC.

The chain carries TRBV29-1 and TRBJ1-3, with D unresolved. V lost 6 bases to trimming and J lost 2 bases, with 5 bases between them. The length of the CDR3 is 11 residues. CDR1 is SQVTM and CDR2 is ANQGSEA in the germline V gene. The CDR3 DNA reads TGCAGCGTAGATACTGGAAACACCATATATTTT. It translates to CSVDTGNTIYF.

Points on this clone: A junction boundary mismatches the germline segment, possibly from a read error. This chain connects TRBV5-5 to TRBJ2-7, with 12 bases matching TRBD2. Germline V lookup: CDR1 SGHKS, CDR2 YYEKEE (reference sequence). CDR3 length equals 14 residues. This CDR3 is CASSFGLAGRGPRF. CDR3 sequence (DNA): TGTGCCAGCAGCTTTGGACTAGCGGGAAGAGGCCCAAGGTTC. The full variable domain, rest sourced from reference TRBV5-5 and TRBJ2-7, is DAGVTQSPTHLIKTRGQQVTLRCSPISGHKSVSWYQQVLGQGPQFIFQYYEKEERGRGNFPDRFSARQFPNYSSELNVNALLLGDSALYLCASSFGLAGRGPRFGPGTRLTVT.

This sequence joins TRBV5-4 and TRBJ1-1, with a possible D match to TRBD1 (6 bases). The CDR3 spans 14 residues. Per germline, CDR1 SGHNT and CDR2 YYREEE (reference sequence). V was clipped by 3 bases and J by 4 bases, with 13 bases between them. CDR3 DNA sequence: TGTGCCAGCAGCTCCTTTAGGGGGGGCACTGAAGCTTTCTTT. This encodes CASSSFRGGTEAFF. Variable domain in full (rest from reference TRBV5-4 and TRBJ1-1): ETGVTQSPTHLIKTRGQQVTLRCSSQSGHNTVSWYQQALGQGPQFIFQYYREEENGRGNFPPRFSGLQFPNYSSELNVNALELDDSALYLCASSSFRGGTEAFFGQGTRLTVV.

This clone was counted between two and nine times. The CDR3 here is CASSQDIPTSGDLGGQFF. Here the CDR3 DNA reads TGTGCCAGCAGCCAAGATATCCCGACTAGCGGAGATTTGGGTGGGCAGTTCTTC. The rearrangement links TRBV4-2 to TRBJ2-1; 9 nucleotides match TRBD2. Germline V lookup: CDR1 LGHNA, CDR2 YNFKEQ. J gave up 12 bases and V 0 bases, and 18 bases lay outside the gene matches. This CDR3 contains 18 residues.